The 5 T cell receptor beta chains presented below share a single source sample, sequenced in a study of radiation and T cells in renal cell carcinoma. Described time point: blood 2 weeks post-SBRT. Indicated treatment: 15 Gy SBRT to primary tumor, nephrectomy 4 weeks later. The assay was immunoSEQ multiplex PCR, and TCRdb's table has in-frame clones only and misses some. The sample includes roughly 130,000 clones, 88% seen only once; the top ten take about 5.6%. Sequenced material: blood, taken from a patient whose treatment included radiotherapy and nephrectomy. The source is a woman aged 70-85 years with renal cell carcinoma.

The rearrangement joins TRBV28 to TRBJ2-7; TRBD1 might be the D (6 bases). V lost 10 bases to trimming and J lost 0 bases, with 13 bases between them. Germline V CDR1 and CDR2: MDHEN, SYDVKM. The CDR3 is made up of 13 amino acids. This chain's CDR3 is CATADRSSYEQYF. CDR3 coding DNA: TGTGCCACTGCGGACAGATCCTCCTACGAGCAGTACTTC.

V and J are TRBV4-3 and TRBJ2-1; TRBD1 agrees at 12 bases. The germline V gene encodes CDR1 LGHNA and CDR2 YSLEER. CDR3 size: 15 residues. The junction had 5 bases not matched to a gene; V was cut back by 4 bases and J by 7 bases. For the CDR3, the DNA is TGCGCCAGCAGCCCCCGGGACAGGGGGCGGAATGAGCAGTTCTTC. Translated, it gives CASSPRDRGRNEQFF.

The V call is TRBV14, the J call TRBJ1-2; D ambiguous. Trimming stripped 1 base from V and 4 bases from J, with 13 bases between. This CDR3 is 15 amino acids long. Germline CDR1 SGHDN, CDR2 FVKESK. CDR3 coding DNA: TGTGCCAGCAGCCAAGTCGGGCTTCCTATCTATGGCTACACCTTC. Amino acids: CASSQVGLPIYGYTF.

The chain joins TRBV28 to TRBJ1-3; TRBD1 aligns across 10 bases. CDR1 and CDR2 (germline): MDHEN, SYDVKM. The CDR3 contains 15 residues. After removal of 2 bases from V and 8 bases from J, the junction contained 6 bases not matched to a gene. The CDR3: CASSLPTGGTDTIYF. CDR3 in DNA: TGTGCCAGCAGTTTACCGACAGGGGGCACGGACACCATATATTTT.

The rearrangement links TRBV7-9 to TRBJ1-4; tentatively, D is TRBD1 (6 bases). V shed 5 bases and J shed 5 bases, with 15 bases lying between them. Per germline, CDR1 SEHNR and CDR2 FQNEAQ (reference sequence). The CDR3 is 15 amino acids. The CDR3 loop is CASSPHPDRNEKLFF. DNA of the CDR3: TGTGCCAGCAGCCCACACCCAGACAGGAATGAAAAACTGTTTTTT.